A selection of T cell receptor beta chains follows, all from one sample in a study of shared clonotypes between healthy human individuals. Some clones are missing from TCRdb's copy, which holds only in-frame ones; the method was immunoSEQ multiplex PCR. The sample lists some 300,000 clones, roughly 70% occurring once. The source material was memory CD4+ T cells sorted from blood. The receptors here all came from a man aged 25 to 45 in good health. CDR3s include the opening cysteine and the closing phenylalanine or tryptophan. Fields, in order: D gene, clone size, CDR3 length, V gene, J gene, CDR3 protein, CDR3 DNA. D genes are given only for firm matches. Rows may omit the clone size; those that give it use once, few, many or a size class.

NA	NA	16	TRBV12-5	TRBJ2-1	CASGLVLGGRDNEQFF	TGTGCTAGTGGTTTGGTCTTGGGAGGCCGGGACAATGAGCAGTTCTTC
NA	NA	15	TRBV28	TRBJ2-7	CASWGGAGKVYEQYF	TGTGCCAGCTGGGGCGGGGCTGGGAAAGTCTACGAGCAGTACTTC
TRBD1	NA	15	TRBV27	TRBJ1-1	CASSSPRQGNTEAFF	TGTGCCAGCAGTTCCCCGCGACAGGGAAACACTGAAGCTTTCTTT
NA	few	15	TRBV6-5	TRBJ1-5	CASSYSSSLNQPQHF	TGTGCCAGCAGTTACTCGAGCAGCCTAAATCAGCCCCAGCATTTT
NA	NA	13	TRBV10-1	TRBJ2-1	CASSESVPAEQFF	TGCGCCAGCAGTGAGTCTGTCCCAGCTGAGCAGTTCTTC
TRBD1	few	14	TRBV18	TRBJ1-2	CASSPDGTGYGYTF	TGTGCCAGCTCTCCAGACGGGACAGGCTATGGCTACACCTTC
NA	NA	15	TRBV4-3	TRBJ1-4	CASSQETATNEKLFF	TGCGCCAGCAGCCAGGAGACAGCAACTAATGAAAAACTGTTTTTT
TRBD1	NA	14	TRBV18	TRBJ1-1	CASSQSRTGTEAFF	TGTGCCAGCTCACAAAGCCGGACAGGGACTGAAGCTTTCTTT
NA	NA	14	TRBV25-1	TRBJ2-2	CASSGPGSTGELFF	TGTGCCAGCAGTGGCCCAGGGAGCACCGGGGAGCTGTTTTTT
NA	many	14	TRBV6-1	TRBJ2-5	CASSEGFQVETQYF	TGTGCCAGCAGTGAAGGATTCCAGGTGGAGACCCAGTACTTC
TRBD1	NA	15	TRBV28	TRBJ1-5	CASSERTGRNQPQHF	TGTGCCAGCAGTGAGAGGACAGGGAGAAATCAGCCCCAGCATTTT
TRBD1	NA	14	TRBV9	TRBJ1-2	CASSQTGTHYGYTF	TGTGCCAGCAGCCAGACAGGGACGCACTATGGCTACACCTTC
TRBD1	NA	14	TRBV18	TRBJ2-5	CASSGRGNQETQYF	TGTGCCAGCTCAGGCAGGGGGAACCAAGAGACCCAGTACTTC
NA	NA	11	TRBV30	TRBJ1-2	CAWGQVYGYTF	TGTGCCTGGGGACAAGTTTATGGCTACACCTTC
NA	NA	14	TRBV7-3	TRBJ2-7	CASSQSGGSYEQYF	TGTGCCAGCAGCCAATCAGGGGGGTCCTACGAGCAGTACTTC
NA	once	12	TRBV7-2	TRBJ1-1	CASSHPNTEAFF	TGTGCCAGCAGCCATCCGAACACTGAAGCTTTCTTT
NA	NA	14	TRBV2	TRBJ2-7	CASSEQGTAYEQYF	TGTGCCAGCAGTGAACAGGGGACTGCCTACGAGCAGTACTTC
TRBD1	NA	11	TRBV14	TRBJ1-2	CASSSGTGRSF	TGTGCCAGCAGCTCAGGGACAGGTCGATCCTTC
NA	NA	14	TRBV10-3	TRBJ2-1	CAISQNRDHNEQFF	TGTGCCATCAGCCAAAACCGGGACCACAATGAGCAGTTCTTC
NA	few	14	TRBV25-1	TRBJ2-7	CARERGLFAYEQYF	TGTGCCAGGGAGCGAGGGCTATTTGCCTACGAGCAGTACTTC
NA	NA	14	TRBV18	TRBJ2-3	CASSPSLSTDTQYF	TGTGCCAGCTCACCCAGCCTTAGCACAGATACGCAGTATTTT
TRBD2	NA	17	TRBV7-2	TRBJ2-5	CASSSPRGSGSLETQYF	TGTGCCAGCAGCTCCCCTAGAGGGAGCGGGAGTTTGGAGACCCAGTACTTC
NA	NA	13	TRBV10-3	TRBJ1-1	CAIRAARGSEAFF	TGTGCCATCAGGGCCGCTAGGGGATCTGAAGCTTTCTTT
NA	once	14	TRBV6-4	TRBJ1-1	CASKGTQPNTEAFF	TGTGCCAGCAAGGGGACCCAGCCCAACACTGAAGCTTTCTTT
NA	NA	18	TRBV27	TRBJ1-4	CASTATSRHHATNEKLFF	TGTGCCAGCACCGCGACCTCGCGACACCATGCAACTAATGAAAAACTGTTTTTT
TRBD2	NA	14	TRBV6-5	TRBJ2-7	CASSELAGASEQYF	TGTGCCAGCAGCGAACTAGCGGGAGCCTCCGAGCAGTACTTC
NA	few	11	TRBV19	TRBJ1-3	CALTAGNTIYF	TGTGCCCTGACGGCTGGAAACACCATATATTTT
NA	NA	13	TRBV5-1	TRBJ2-7	CASTLGTGYEQYF	TGCGCCAGCACCCTGGGAACAGGTTACGAGCAGTACTTC
TRBD1	NA	16	TRBV19	TRBJ2-1	CASSPPPGTGGNEQFF	TGTGCCAGTAGTCCGCCTCCCGGGACAGGGGGCAATGAGCAGTTCTTC
NA	NA	14	TRBV7-2	TRBJ2-1	CASSRTATYNEQFF	TGTGCCAGCAGCCGGACGGCAACCTACAATGAGCAGTTCTTC
NA	NA	13	TRBV7-2	TRBJ2-5	CASSLKGDGTQYF	TGTGCCAGCAGCTTAAAGGGGGATGGGACCCAGTACTTC
NA	few	17	TRBV6-1	TRBJ1-3	CASSEVQGTTAGNTIYF	TGTGCCAGCAGTGAAGTACAGGGTACCACTGCTGGAAACACCATATATTTT
NA	NA	15	TRBV6-5	TRBJ1-5	CASSPTADSNQPQHF	TGTGCCAGCAGCCCGACAGCAGATAGCAATCAGCCCCAGCATTTT
TRBD1	few	16	TRBV11-2	TRBJ1-3	CASSSRKTGSGNTIYF	TGTGCCAGCAGCTCCAGAAAGACAGGGTCTGGAAACACCATATATTTT
NA	NA	15	TRBV11-1	TRBJ2-7	CASSLGQGRRYEQYF	TGTGCCAGCAGCTTGGGACAAGGACGGCGCTACGAGCAGTACTTC
NA	NA	13	TRBV5-1	TRBJ2-3	CASTKRSTDTQYF	TGCGCCAGCACTAAGCGGTCCACAGATACGCAGTATTTT
NA	NA	14	TRBV7-8	TRBJ2-1	CASSPYAHEGEQFF	TGTGCCAGCAGCCCATACGCCCACGAGGGGGAGCAGTTCTTC
NA	NA	15	TRBV9	TRBJ1-3	CASSVEGNSGNTIYF	TGTGCCAGCAGCGTAGAGGGGAACTCTGGAAACACCATATATTTT
TRBD1	NA	15	TRBV5-4	TRBJ2-3	CASSLGTGRTDTQYF	TGTGCCAGCAGCTTGGGGACAGGGCGGACAGATACGCAGTATTTT
TRBD1	NA	14	TRBV10-2	TRBJ2-2	CASGDRGDGGELFF	TGCGCCAGCGGGGACAGGGGTGACGGCGGGGAGCTGTTTTTT